Below, 13 T cell receptor beta chains from the same sample are listed, as sequenced in a study of CD8+ T cells in alopecia areata. Noted treatment: oral pan-JAK inhibitor, 5-10 mg twice daily. Sequencing used cDNA as its template, made by extracting RNA and reverse transcribing it. Clones were sequenced by immunoSEQ multiplex PCR, and TCRdb holds only the in-frame ones, with some missing. The sample shows more than 200,000 clones, less than 65% of them seen only once. Sequencing was performed on CD4+ T cells sorted from blood, taken at week 4, from a patient treated with tofacitinib. All receptors derive from a human donor with alopecia areata.

Of note for this clone: A junction end diverges from the germline sequence, so it may reflect a read error. The CDR3 region has the DNA TGTGCCAGCAGTCAAGCTCGAGTGGCTGAAGCTTTCTTT. It specifies CASSQARVAEAFF. This chain links TRBV2 with TRBJ1-1; no definite D call. CDR3 length: 13 residues. Per germline, CDR1 SNHLY and CDR2 FYNNEI.

The CDR3 DNA follows: TGTGCCAGCAGCCAAGAGGGTAGCACAGATACGCAGTATTTT. Translated: CASSQEGSTDTQYF. The V and J genes are TRBV4-2 and TRBJ2-3, with unresolved D. CDR3 length equals 14 residues. Germline V gives CDR1 LGHNA, CDR2 YNFKEQ. V was pared by 0 bases and J by 0 bases, with 4 bases between.

This clone was observed a single time. CDR3 DNA: TGTGCCAGTAGTCTTCCCCGGGCAAGGGAGCAGTTCTTC. It codes for CASSLPRAREQFF. The chain employs TRBV19 and TRBJ2-1; D not certain. The CDR3 extends over 13 amino acids. Germline lookup yields CDR1 LNHDA and CDR2 SQIVND (reference sequence). Trimming left V 5 bases short and J 10 bases short, with 15 bases between.

As to this clone: Other nucleotide sequences in the sample specify the same CDR3. J is TRBJ1-5 and V is TRBV29-1; TRBD1 matches 9 bases. V was clipped by 6 bases and J by 5 bases; unmatched bases: 5. CDR3 length equals 13 residues. The germline V gene encodes CDR1 SQVTM and CDR2 ANQGSEA. CDR3 sequence reads: CSVRQGGDQPQHF. The CDR3, as DNA: TGCAGCGTAAGACAGGGGGGGGATCAGCCCCAGCATTTT.

The chain uses TRBV7-2 and TRBJ2-1; 7 nucleotides match TRBD2. V shed 5 bases and J 6 bases; nucleotides not matched to a gene: 7. Per the germline V gene, CDR1 is SGHTA and CDR2 is FQGNSA. The CDR3 extends over 14 amino acids. CDR3 protein: CASSGNWGGNEQFF. For the CDR3, the DNA is TGTGCCAGCAGCGGAAATTGGGGGGGCAATGAGCAGTTCTTC.

The CDR3 spells CASSLGGRQNTEAFF. In DNA form, the CDR3 reads TGTGCCAGCAGCTTGGGGGGGCGTCAGAACACTGAAGCTTTCTTT. The chain couples TRBV5-4 to TRBJ1-1; D is perhaps TRBD1 (6 bases). V lost 0 bases and J 1 base, leaving 10 bases between the germline ends. The CDR3 extends over 15 amino acids. Germline V gene sequence: CDR1 SGHNT, CDR2 YYREEE (reference sequence).

This sequence joins TRBV10-3 and TRBJ2-1; 8 positions agree with TRBD2. This CDR3 contains 13 residues. Trimming took 2 bases from V and 8 from J; bases not matched to a gene: 2. Germline CDR1 reads ENHRY; CDR2 reads SYGVKD. This chain's CDR3 is CAISEQTSDEQFF. CDR3 sequence (DNA): TGTGCCATCAGTGAGCAGACTAGCGATGAGCAGTTCTTC.

The V and J genes are TRBV27 and TRBJ2-5; D gene ambiguous. Trimming pared 6 bases from V and 5 bases from J, leaving 16 bases between. This CDR3 has 14 amino acids. Germline lookup yields CDR1 MNHEY and CDR2 SMNVEV (reference sequence). DNA of the CDR3: TGTGCCAGCAGCTCCTATTCGACCGGGGAGACCCAGTACTTC. It encodes CASSSYSTGETQYF.

The CDR3 DNA is TGCAGCGTTGAAGATCTGGACGGATGCCCGGGACAGGGGTACTCTGGGGCCAACGTCCTGACTTTC. As protein: CSVEDLDGCPGQGYSGANVLTF. This chain joins TRBV29-1 and TRBJ2-6; 10 bases are shared with TRBD1. CDR1 is SQVTM and CDR2 is ANQGSEA in the germline V gene. There are 22 residues in the CDR3. The ends lost 0 bases at V and 0 bases at J; junction bases unmatched: 17. Drawing the rest from reference TRBV29-1 and TRBJ2-6, the complete variable domain is SAVISQKPSRDICQRGTSLTIQCQVDSQVTMMFWYRQQPGQSLTLIATANQGSEATYESGFVIDKFPISRPNLTFSTLTVSNMSPEDSSIYLCSVEDLDGCPGQGYSGANVLTFGAGSRLTVL.

In its sample, this clone was seen a few times. The chain is built from TRBV7-8 and TRBJ1-5, with TRBD1 identical over 8 bases. The germline V gene has CDR1 SGHVS and CDR2 FQNEAQ. V lost 2 bases to trimming and J lost 6 bases; unmatched junction nucleotides: 6. The CDR3 contains 15 residues. The CDR3 bases are TGTGCCAGCAGCTTAATCCCAGGGGGCTTTCAGCCCCAGCATTTT. This codes for CASSLIPGGFQPQHF. The full variable domain, with the rest looked up from reference TRBV7-8 and TRBJ1-5, is GAGVSQSPRYKVAKRGQDVALRCDPISGHVSLFWYQQALGQGPEFLTYFQNEAQLDKSGLPSDRFFAERPEGSVSTLKIQRTQQEDSAVYLCASSLIPGGFQPQHFGDGTRLSIL.

The sample holds a few counts of this clone. The CDR3 bases are TGCGCCAGCAGCCGGCGATCCGGGACTAGCGGGGGGGCCTACAATGAGCAGTTCTTC. Amino acids: CASSRRSGTSGGAYNEQFF. This sequence joins TRBV4-3 and TRBJ2-1, with 16 bases that match TRBD2. The CDR3 has 19 residues. The germline V gene has CDR1 LGHNA and CDR2 YSLEER. The V segment lost 4 bases and the J segment 2 bases; nucleotides outside the gene matches: 8.

This clone was seen a few times. This chain links TRBV27 with TRBJ2-7; 7 bases are a match to TRBD1. The J segment lost 4 bases and the V segment lost 5 bases, leaving 11 bases of the junction unmatched. The germline V gene encodes CDR1 MNHEY and CDR2 SMNVEV (reference sequence). The CDR3 runs 15 residues. CDR3 bases: TGTGCCAGCAGTCTTCGACAGGGAGTAATATACGAGCAGTACTTC. This sequence encodes CASSLRQGVIYEQYF.

The V and J genes are TRBV29-1 and TRBJ2-7; the D gene is possibly TRBD1 (7 bases). V lost 6 bases to trimming and J lost 2 bases, with 26 bases between them. Germline CDR1 and CDR2: SQVTM and ANQGSEA. The CDR3 runs 17 residues. The chain's CDR3 is CSVALLPPGRGAYEQYF. In DNA form, the CDR3 reads TGCAGCGTCGCCCTCCTTCCTCCGGGCAGGGGGGCCTACGAGCAGTACTTC.